This T cell receptor (beta chain) appears in the sequencing data of a study of T cells after yellow fever vaccination (dated by TCRdb to 2018 to 2020). In the study overall: Libraries from fractions with low cell numbers were prepared with the SMART-Seq v4 Ultra Low Input RNA kit. Bulk PBMC replicates and cell subsets were isolated from blood drawn at multiple timepoints before and after both primary and secondary immunization. Bulk TCR alpha and beta repertoires were sequenced longitudinally to track T-cell clones before and after primary and booster YFV17D yellow fever vaccination. Two healthy male donors, one aged 18 to 30 and one aged 30 to 40 years, made up the cohort. The study at large found these results: A small share of clonotypes occurred in both CD4 and CD8 compartments, likely arising from convergent recombination. Compared with the primary T-cell response, the secondary T-cell response was faster but weaker, reaching its peak on day 5 rather than on day 15. Most clones expanded after primary vaccination were re-detected after the booster (almost 97% of CD4 and around 88% of CD8), suggesting broad memory maintenance. Because the study included only a couple of donors, the extent to which the findings can be generalized is limited. Computational filtering was needed because FACS-sorted repertoires could contain abundant contaminating clonotypes from the bulk population.

This clonotype was seen at least ten times. Its antigen is still unknown. No clone much larger than this one lies a single base away; base qualities are absent. Interpreted using the paper, the treatment or condition label stands for: live attenuated yellow fever vaccine strain. Two biological replicates of bulk PBMCs were collected at each blood-draw timepoint. PBMCs were isolated from peripheral blood using a standard Ficoll-Paque protocol. RNA was extracted with TriZol from bulk PBMCs, CD4 and CD8 fractions, and dextramer-positive and dextramer-negative fractions. The germline V gene provides CDR1 MNHEY and CDR2 SVGEGT. Reading from cysteine to phenylalanine, the CDR3 counts 14 amino acids. Just CDR3 DNA is preserved here, 42 bases in frame from base 1. The trim is 4 bases for V and 0 bases for J, with a gap of 8 bases between the germline ends. Reads for this sample came from an Illumina NovaSeq 6000. TCR cDNA was synthesized by 5'RACE template switching, which introduced a universal primer site and unique molecular identifiers. cDNA synthesis was primed from both the TCR alpha and TCR beta constant segments. Libraries were amplified in two PCR steps, with sample barcodes and sequencing adapters added in the second step. Sequencing of libraries was done on Illumina HiSeq 2500 (2x100 bp) or NovaSeq (2x150 bp). The paper's data handling went like this. Reads were demultiplexed and collapsed into UMI consensus sequences with MIGEC, and V(D)J alignment was performed with MiXCR. Clonotypes responding to the vaccine were identified with edgeR on replicate PBMC samples, with the criteria of FDR below 0.01 and a log2 fold change above 5 up to day 15. CD4 or CD8 identity was assigned to each bulk clonotype according to whether the clonotype was present at higher abundance in the sequenced CD4 repertoire or the sequenced CD8 repertoire. TCRdb trimmed public reads at Q25 via fastp, called clones via MiXCR and kept in-frame beta chains. All rows with the same CDR3 protein become a single entry with the most common DNA and genes. The authors' filters were not applied to this entry. Across this sample there are hundreds of thousands of distinct CDR3 sequences, with roughly 20% seen only once. The ten most abundant clones make up about 18% of the sample.

Recombination connected TRBV6-2 or TRBV6-3 to TRBJ2-3; possibly the D gene is TRBD2, per 5 matching bases. The material sequenced was PBMCs, taken before the yellow fever booster vaccination. The TCR originated in a man between 18 and 35 years old who received the YFV17D yellow fever vaccine. The nucleotide sequence reads TGTGCCAGCAGTTCGGGCGGGAGCACAGATACGCAGTATTTT. Protein translation: CASSSGGSTDTQYF.